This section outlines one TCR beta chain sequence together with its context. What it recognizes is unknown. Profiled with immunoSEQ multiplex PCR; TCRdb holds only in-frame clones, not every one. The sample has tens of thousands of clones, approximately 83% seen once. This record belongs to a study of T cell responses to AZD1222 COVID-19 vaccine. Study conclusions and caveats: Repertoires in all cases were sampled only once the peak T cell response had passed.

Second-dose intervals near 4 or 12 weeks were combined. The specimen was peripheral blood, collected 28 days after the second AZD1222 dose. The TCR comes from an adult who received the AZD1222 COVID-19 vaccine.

Here the CDR3 reads CSVKVNSNQPQHF. For the CDR3, the DNA is TGCAGCGTTAAGGTAAATAGCAATCAGCCCCAGCATTTT. The gene calls are TRBV29-1 and TRBJ1-5; D unresolved. The V end lost 5 bases, the J end lost 0 bases, and 8 bases lay between the germline ends. The germline V gene encodes CDR1 SQVTM and CDR2 ANQGSEA. The CDR3 runs 13 residues.